This T cell receptor (beta chain) comes out of a study of CD8+CD57+ T cells in acquired aplastic anemia. Study in general: When averaged, DNA from sorted CD4+ and CD8+ cells came to approximately 3.2 ug. Study-level results: CD8+ Simpson's diversity in patients was not significantly different from that in controls.

Genomic DNA constituted the template upon which TCR beta VDJ and CDR3 profiling was performed. Each CDR3 protein is one row after TCRdb ran MiXCR on the reads. The sample lists 190,000 or so distinct CDR3 sequences; less than 60% were seen once. V was clipped by 2 bases and J by 6 bases, with 14 bases between them. This CDR3 comprises 14 residues. Germline assignment: CDR1 SGHAT and CDR2 FQNNGV. All sequencing subjects had displayed CD8+CD57+ cell expansion on flow cytometry. Each patient gave a blood sample that was collected before any therapy had been received. This clonotype was counted ten times or more. The antigen is undetermined.

The chain is built from TRBV11-2 and TRBJ2-7, with D hard to call. This sequence was found in a human donor with aplastic anemia. Source material: sorted CD4+, CD8+, or CD8+CD57+ T cells (not recorded which) from PBMCs. The CDR3 DNA reads TGTGCCAGCAGCTTAATTCCAGACGTGAGCGAGCAGTACTTC. Encoded protein: CASSLIPDVSEQYF.